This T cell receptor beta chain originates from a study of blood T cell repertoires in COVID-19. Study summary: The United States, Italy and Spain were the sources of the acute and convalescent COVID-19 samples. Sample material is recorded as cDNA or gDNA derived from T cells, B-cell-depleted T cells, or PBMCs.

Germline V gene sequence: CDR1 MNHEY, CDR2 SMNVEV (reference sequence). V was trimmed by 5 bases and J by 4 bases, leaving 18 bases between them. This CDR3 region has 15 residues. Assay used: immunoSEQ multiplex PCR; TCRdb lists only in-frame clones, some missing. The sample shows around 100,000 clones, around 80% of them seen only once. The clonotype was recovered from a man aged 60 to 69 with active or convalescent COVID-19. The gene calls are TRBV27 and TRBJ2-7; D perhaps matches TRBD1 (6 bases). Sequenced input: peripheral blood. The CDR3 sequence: CASSPIPGTPYEQYF. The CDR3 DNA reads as TGTGCCAGCAGTCCCATCCCCGGGACACCGTACGAGCAGTACTTC.